This TCR beta chain was retrieved from a study of PD-1 blockade in classical Hodgkin lymphoma. Broader study findings: The origin of the repertoire differences remains undefined, with disease activity or prior therapy as possible causes.

Time point: cycle 4 day 1 (C4D1), after less than 7 weeks of nivolumab. Relapse was seen in all patients after autologous stem cell transplantation, and brentuximab vedotin exposure was variable. About this clone itself: Antigen: not known.

Clones were read by immunoSEQ multiplex PCR, and TCRdb kept only the in-frame ones, dropping some. Among approximately 7,400 clones listed, more than 75% were seen once. Sequencing was performed on peripheral blood mononuclear cells (PBMCs), taken before the fourth cycle of nivolumab. The clonotype originates from a human donor with classical Hodgkin lymphoma.

CDR3 DNA: TGTGCCAGCAGGGGCCAGAGCTCCTATAATTCACCCCTCCACTTT. Its translation is CASRGQSSYNSPLHF. The chain carries TRBV27 and TRBJ1-6; D remains ambiguous. CDR1 and CDR2 (germline): MNHEY, SMNVEV (reference sequence). The CDR3 is made up of 15 amino acids. V shed 6 bases and J shed 0 bases, with 9 bases lying between them.